A single sample is the source of the 11 T cell receptor beta chains below, sequenced in a study of T cells in Graves' hyperthyroidism and ophthalmopathy. The CDR3 regions of TCR beta were amplified from RNA transcripts. The primer set for the first-round RT-PCR of the TCR CDR3 was HTBI. TCRdb re-derived calls from the multiplex PCR reads in MiXCR, one entry per CDR3 protein. The table records 500,000 to 600,000 distinct CDR3 sequences, 46% of them present only once. Sequenced input: peripheral blood or thyroid tissue (not recorded which). These receptors originate from an adult woman with Graves' disease, either hyperthyroidism or ophthalmopathy (not recorded which).

On this clonotype: A much larger clonotype is one base distant, so this may be a read error. This chain joins TRBV20-1 and TRBJ2-7, with 9 bases that match TRBD1. The germline gives CDR1 DFQATT, CDR2 SNEGSKA (reference sequence). The V segment lost 5 bases and the J segment 3 bases; nucleotides outside the gene matches: 8. CDR3 length: 14 residues. CDR3 bases: TGCAGTGCTGGACCCGGGACAGGGTTCTACGAGCAGTACTTC. This translates into CSAGPGTGFYEQYF.

V gene TRBV29-1 combines with J gene TRBJ1-2; D call uncertain. The CDR3 is 14 residues long. Germline CDR1 reads SQVTM; CDR2 reads ANQGSEA. Trimming removed 4 bases at V and 0 bases at J, with 12 bases between. The chain's CDR3 is CSVGRSETNYGYTF. The CDR3 nucleotides are TGCAGCGTTGGACGATCAGAAACTAACTATGGCTACACCTTC.

This clonotype occurred a few times. V and J are TRBV15 and TRBJ1-1; D not certain. The CDR3 totals 14 residues. V gave up 1 base and J gave up 1 base, with 7 bases separating them. Germline V gives CDR1 LNHNV, CDR2 YYDKDF (reference sequence). Here the CDR3 DNA reads TGTGCCACCAGCAGAGCAGCAACGAACACTGAAGCTTTCTTT. Translation gives CATSRAATNTEAFF.

The chain uses TRBV2 and TRBJ1-1, with 9 bases aligning to TRBD1. The germline CDR1 and CDR2 sequences are SNHLY and FYNNEI. The CDR3 length is 11 residues. Trimming took 4 bases from V and 13 from J; bases not matched to a gene: 4. The chain's CDR3 is CASSVATGGFF. CDR3 DNA: TGTGCCAGCAGTGTAGCGACAGGGGGTTTCTTT.

This clonotype turned up a few times. In DNA, the CDR3 is TGTGCCAGCAGCCCCGCCGAGACACTTGGAAACACCATATATTTT. As protein: CASSPAETLGNTIYF. The chain carries TRBV4-2 and TRBJ1-3; no clear D. The CDR3 covers 15 residues. CDR1 LGHNA and CDR2 YNFKEQ come from the germline V gene. Trimming pared 4 bases from V and 3 bases from J, leaving 13 bases between.

In its sample, this clonotype was seen many times. The J gene is TRBJ1-6, the V gene TRBV6-5; 9 bases map to TRBD1. There are 15 residues in the CDR3. Germline assignment: CDR1 MNHEY and CDR2 SVGAGI. J gave up 14 bases and V 2 bases, and 10 bases lay outside the gene matches. The CDR3 here is CASSYATGGMVSLHF. As DNA, the CDR3 is TGTGCCAGCAGTTACGCCACAGGGGGCATGGTTTCCCTCCACTTT.

This clonotype was counted at least ten times. This sequence joins TRBV4-1 and TRBJ1-2, with TRBD1 identical over 11 bases. After removal of 4 bases from V and 7 bases from J, the junction contained 5 bases not matched to a gene. The CDR3 is 14 amino acids. The germline CDR1 and CDR2 sequences are MGHRA and YSYEKL. The CDR3 sequence: CASSRTGGSAGYTF. The CDR3 nucleotides are TGCGCCAGCAGCCGGACAGGGGGCTCCGCTGGCTACACCTTC.

This clonotype showed up many times. The chain links TRBV19 to TRBJ2-2; D is possibly TRBD1 or TRBD2 (5 bases each). CDR1 and CDR2 (germline): LNHDA, SQIVND (reference sequence). This CDR3 has 13 amino acids. V lost 2 bases and J 5 bases, leaving 6 bases between the germline ends. CDR3 DNA sequence: TGTGCCAGTAGTATATGGGGGACCGGGGAGCTGTTTTTT. Its protein is CASSIWGTGELFF.

V gene TRBV28 combines with J gene TRBJ2-7; 9 bases line up with TRBD2. Germline loops: CDR1 MDHEN, CDR2 SYDVKM. The CDR3 spans 15 residues. V lost 7 bases, J lost 4 bases, and 11 bases stayed unmatched. CDR3 DNA: TGTGCCAGCAAGGAAGCGGGAGGCTTGGTTTACGAGCAGTACTTC. Its protein is CASKEAGGLVYEQYF.

This clonotype was detected many times. The chain links TRBV5-1 to TRBJ2-5; the match to TRBD2 covers 8 bases. Germline V CDR1 and CDR2: SGHRS, YFSETQ. This CDR3 spans 18 amino acids. The trim removed 2 bases at V and 1 base at J, leaving 13 bases unmatched. This CDR3 reads CASSLVSSAGGLQETQYF. For the CDR3, the DNA is TGCGCCAGCAGCTTAGTAAGTTCGGCGGGAGGTCTCCAAGAGACCCAGTACTTC.

This chain links TRBV24-1 with TRBJ2-5, with D unresolved. V was clipped by 1 base and J by 5 bases, with 16 bases between them. CDR1 is KGHDR, CDR2 SFDVKD, per germline. The length of the CDR3 is 16 residues. This CDR3 is CATSDFRKNTGETQYF. CDR3 bases: TGTGCCACCAGTGATTTTCGAAAGAACACCGGGGAGACCCAGTACTTC.